This TCR beta chain was obtained from a study of cytomegalovirus exposure and HLA in healthy donors. CDR1 is SGHNT and CDR2 is YYREEE in the germline V gene (reference sequence). The CDR3 contains 15 residues. Trimming removed 4 bases from V and 15 bases from J; junction bases left unmatched: 14. General study results and limits: 150 to 200 TCR beta chains were listed as cytomegalovirus-associated.

The PCR ran on 60 Vbeta and 13 Jbeta primers. Generated by immunoSEQ multiplex PCR, the TCRdb table keeps only in-frame clones and is missing some. This repertoire shows more than 150,000 clones, roughly four fifths found once; its top ten account for 1.5% to 2%. Of note for this clone: Its specificity is unknown.

Sequenced sample: PBMCs. This chain links TRBV5-4 with TRBJ2-1, with TRBD1 identical over 12 bases. The clonotype comes from a young man in good health and CMV-seronegative. CDR3 DNA: TGTGCCAGCAGCCCCAGCGGGACAGGGGGCCTGGGGGTGTTCTTC. It codes for CASSPSGTGGLGVFF.